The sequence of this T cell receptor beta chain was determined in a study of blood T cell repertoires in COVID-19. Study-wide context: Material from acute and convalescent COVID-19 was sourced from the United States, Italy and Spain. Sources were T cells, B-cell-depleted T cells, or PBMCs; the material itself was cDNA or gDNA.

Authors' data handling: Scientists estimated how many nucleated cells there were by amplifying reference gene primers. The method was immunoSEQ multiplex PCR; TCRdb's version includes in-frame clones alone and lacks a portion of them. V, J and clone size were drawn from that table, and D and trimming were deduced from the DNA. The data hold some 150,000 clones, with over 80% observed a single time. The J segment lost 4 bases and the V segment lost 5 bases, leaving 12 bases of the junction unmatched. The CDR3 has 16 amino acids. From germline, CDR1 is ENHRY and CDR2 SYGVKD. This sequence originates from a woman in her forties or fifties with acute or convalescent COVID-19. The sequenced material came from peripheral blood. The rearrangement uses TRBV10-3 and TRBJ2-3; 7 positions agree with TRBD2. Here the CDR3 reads CAISPTSPFMADTQYF. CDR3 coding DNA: TGTGCCATCAGTCCGACTAGCCCCTTTATGGCAGATACGCAGTATTTT.